A single sample gave rise to the 11 T cell receptor beta chains below, sequenced in a study of cytomegalovirus exposure and HLA in healthy donors. Use of 60 Vbeta and 13 Jbeta primers characterized the PCR. Profiled with immunoSEQ multiplex PCR; TCRdb holds only in-frame clones, not every one. In the table there are roughly 150,000 clones, around four fifths of which are singletons. The source material was PBMCs. Receptor source: a male donor in good health and CMV-seronegative.

The chain links TRBV7-2 to TRBJ2-1; perhaps TRBD1 as D (5 bases). Germline V lookup: CDR1 SGHTA, CDR2 FQGNSA. Trimming removed 4 bases from V and 7 bases from J, with 14 bases in between. This CDR3 has 14 amino acids. The CDR3 reads CASSSVDRINEQFF. CDR3 DNA sequence: TGTGCCAGCAGCTCGGTAGACAGAATAAATGAGCAGTTCTTC.

On this clone: One end of the junction varies from germline; a read error may be responsible. Other DNA sequences in this sample translate to the same CDR3. This chain links TRBV6-1 with TRBJ1-5; 8 bases fit TRBD1. The CDR3 sequence is 14 residues long. Per the germline V gene, CDR1 is MNHNS and CDR2 is SASEGT. DNA of the CDR3: TGCGCCAGCAGCTTCAGGGGGCTGGATCAGCCCCAGCATTTT. It translates to CASSFRGLDQPQHF.

The chain combines TRBV7-2 with TRBJ1-1, with 9 nucleotides matching TRBD1. The length of the CDR3 is 15 residues. CDR1 is SGHTA and CDR2 is FQGNSA in the germline V gene. Trimming cost V 5 bases and J 7 bases; bases outside gene matches: 11. The DNA of the CDR3 is TGTGCCAGCAGCGCCCACTACAGGGGGCATGATGAAGCTTTCTTT. This codes for CASSAHYRGHDEAFF.

This clone was observed a single time. This chain links TRBV7-8 with TRBJ1-1, with 7 bases lining up with TRBD1. The CDR3 totals 14 residues. CDR1 is SGHVS and CDR2 is FQNEAQ in the germline V gene. V shed 2 bases, J shed 3 bases, and the junction held 3 bases outside the gene matches. CDR3 nucleotides: TGTGCCAGCAGCTTAAGGCAGGGGGACACTGAAGCTTTCTTT. It codes for CASSLRQGDTEAFF.

The chain couples TRBV29-1 to TRBJ1-1, with 7 bases fitting TRBD1. Germline assignment: CDR1 SQVTM and CDR2 ANQGSEA. V lost 7 bases, J lost 2 bases, and 4 bases stayed unmatched. This CDR3 region has 12 residues. This CDR3 reads CSARDSNTEAFF. The CDR3 nucleotides are TGCAGCGCTCGGGACAGTAACACTGAAGCTTTCTTT.

V usage is TRBV7-9 and J usage is TRBJ1-4; no clear D. CDR3 size: 16 residues. CDR1 is SEHNR and CDR2 is FQNEAQ in the germline V gene (reference sequence). The germline V and J ends were trimmed by 1 base and 0 bases, with 9 bases remaining between them. CDR3 DNA: TGTGCCAGCAGCTTAGGGAGCAGTGCAACTAATGAAAAACTGTTTTTT. Translating it yields CASSLGSSATNEKLFF.

The chain recombines TRBV6-1 with TRBJ1-1; D is undetermined. V was pared by 5 bases and J by 0 bases, with 13 bases between. Per the germline V gene, CDR1 is MNHNS and CDR2 is SASEGT. This CDR3 spans 15 amino acids. The DNA for the CDR3 is TGTGCCAGCAGTTCTTACAGAGACATGAACACTGAAGCTTTCTTT. This sequence encodes CASSSYRDMNTEAFF.

The J gene is TRBJ1-6, the V gene TRBV16, with 9 bases aligning to TRBD1. V lost 0 bases, J lost 10 bases, and 7 bases stayed unmatched. The CDR3 has 16 amino acids. Germline V gene lookup returns CDR1 KGHSY and CDR2 FQNENV. The CDR3 nucleotides read TGTGCCAGCAGCCAATCGATGACAGGGGGGAGGTCACCCCTCCACTTT. Translation gives CASSQSMTGGRSPLHF.

The gene calls are TRBV11-1 and TRBJ1-1; D call uncertain. With 6 bases removed from V and 4 bases from J, the gap between germline ends came to 12 bases. Germline loops: CDR1 SGHAT, CDR2 FQDESV (reference sequence). This CDR3 region has 13 residues. The CDR3 spells CASRRPSGTEAFF. The CDR3 region has the DNA TGTGCCAGCAGGCGACCATCGGGCACTGAAGCTTTCTTT. The full variable domain, with the rest looked up from reference TRBV11-1 and TRBJ1-1, is EAEVAQSPRYKITEKSQAVAFWCDPISGHATLYWYRQILGQGPELLVQFQDESVVDDSQLPKDRFSAERLKGVDSTLKIQPAELGDSAMYLCASRRPSGTEAFFGQGTRLTVV.

The CDR3 reads CASSLGQINTEAFF. DNA of the CDR3: TGCGCCAGCAGCTTGGGACAGATAAACACTGAAGCTTTCTTT. V usage is TRBV5-1 and J usage is TRBJ1-1; tentatively, D is TRBD1 (5 bases). The germline CDR1 and CDR2 sequences are SGHRS and YFSETQ. The CDR3 runs to 14 residues. Between the trimmed V and J ends, which lost 0 bases and 2 bases, there was a span of 8 bases.

This clone was counted once. This CDR3 reads CASSIAGLVDTQYF. Written as DNA, the CDR3 is TGTGCCAGCTCAATAGCGGGATTAGTCGATACGCAGTATTTT. The chain recombines TRBV7-9 with TRBJ2-3, with 8 bases lining up with TRBD2. CDR1 is SEHNR, CDR2 FQNEAQ, per germline (reference sequence). The junction had 10 bases not matched to a gene; V was cut back by 8 bases and J by 6 bases. The length of the CDR3 is 14 residues. Full variable domain (remainder filled in from reference TRBV7-9 and TRBJ2-3): DTGVSQNPRHKITKRGQNVTFRCDPISEHNRLYWYRQTLGQGPEFLTYFQNEAQLEKSRLLSDRFSAERPKGSFSTLEIQRTEQGDSAMYLCASSIAGLVDTQYFGPGTRLTVL.